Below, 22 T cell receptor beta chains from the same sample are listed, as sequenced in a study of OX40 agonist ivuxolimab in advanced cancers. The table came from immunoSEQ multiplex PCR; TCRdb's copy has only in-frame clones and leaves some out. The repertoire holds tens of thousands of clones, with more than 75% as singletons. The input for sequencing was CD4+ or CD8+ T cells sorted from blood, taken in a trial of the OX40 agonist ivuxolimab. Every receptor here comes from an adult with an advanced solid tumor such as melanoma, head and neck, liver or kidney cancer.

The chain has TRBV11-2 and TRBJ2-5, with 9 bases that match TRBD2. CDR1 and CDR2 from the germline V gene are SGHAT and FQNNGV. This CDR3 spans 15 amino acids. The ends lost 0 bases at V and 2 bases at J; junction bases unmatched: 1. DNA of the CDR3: TGTGCCAGCAGCTTAGATGCGGGAGGGCAAGAGACCCAGTACTTC. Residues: CASSLDAGGQETQYF.

CDR3 protein: CASGLEVAAYNEQFF. The CDR3 coding sequence is TGTGCCAGCGGCCTTGAGGTAGCGGCCTACAATGAGCAGTTCTTC. The chain carries TRBV28 and TRBJ2-1, with a weak D call TRBD2 (6 bases). Trimming removed 8 bases at V and 2 bases at J, with 16 bases between. CDR1 is MDHEN and CDR2 is SYDVKM in the germline V gene. This CDR3 is built from 15 residues.

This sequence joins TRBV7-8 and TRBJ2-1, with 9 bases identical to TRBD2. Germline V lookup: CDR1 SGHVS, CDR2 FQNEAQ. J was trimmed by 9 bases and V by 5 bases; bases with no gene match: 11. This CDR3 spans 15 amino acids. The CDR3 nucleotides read TGTGCCAGCAGCCCCCAGGCTAGCGGGAAGATTGAGCAGTTCTTC. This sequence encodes CASSPQASGKIEQFF.

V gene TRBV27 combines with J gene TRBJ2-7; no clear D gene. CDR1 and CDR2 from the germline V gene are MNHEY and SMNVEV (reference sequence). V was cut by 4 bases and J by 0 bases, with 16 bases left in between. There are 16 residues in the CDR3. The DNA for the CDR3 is TGTGCCAGCAGTTCTATCAACTCGCTGGGCTCCTACGAGCAGTACTTC. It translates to CASSSINSLGSYEQYF.

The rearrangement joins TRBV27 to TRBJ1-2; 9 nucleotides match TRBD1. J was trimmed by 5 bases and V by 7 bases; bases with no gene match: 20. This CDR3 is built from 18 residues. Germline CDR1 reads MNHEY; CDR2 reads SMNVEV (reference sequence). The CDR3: CASTSSAEGRDRAYGYTF. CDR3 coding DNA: TGTGCCAGCACCTCCTCCGCGGAGGGGCGGGACAGGGCTTATGGCTACACCTTC.

This CDR3 reads CASRGLAGGYEQFF. In nucleotides, the CDR3 is TGTGCCAGCAGGGGACTAGCGGGAGGCTATGAGCAGTTCTTC. The rearrangement links TRBV5-4 to TRBJ2-1; 15 bases agree with TRBD2. The CDR3 extends over 14 amino acids. Germline CDR1 and CDR2: SGHNT and YYREEE (reference sequence). Trimming removed 5 bases from V and 8 bases from J; junction bases left unmatched: 2.

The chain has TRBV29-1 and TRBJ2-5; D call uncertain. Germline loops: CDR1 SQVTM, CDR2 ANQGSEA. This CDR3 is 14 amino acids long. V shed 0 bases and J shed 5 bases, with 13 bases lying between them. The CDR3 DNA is TGCAGCGTTGAAGATCGGAAATTTCCTGAGACCCAGTACTTC. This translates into CSVEDRKFPETQYF.

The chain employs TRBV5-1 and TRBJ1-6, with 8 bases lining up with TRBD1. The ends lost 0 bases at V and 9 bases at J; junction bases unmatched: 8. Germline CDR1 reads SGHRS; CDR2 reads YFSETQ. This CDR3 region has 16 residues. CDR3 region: CASSLVKGTGFSPLHF. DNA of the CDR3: TGCGCCAGCAGCTTGGTAAAGGGGACAGGCTTTTCACCCCTCCACTTT. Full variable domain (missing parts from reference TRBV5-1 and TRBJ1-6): KAGVTQTPRYLIKTRGQQVTLSCSPISGHRSVSWYQQTPGQGLQFLFEYFSETQRNKGNFPGRFSGRQFSNSRSEMNVSTLELGDSALYLCASSLVKGTGFSPLHFGNGTRLTVT.

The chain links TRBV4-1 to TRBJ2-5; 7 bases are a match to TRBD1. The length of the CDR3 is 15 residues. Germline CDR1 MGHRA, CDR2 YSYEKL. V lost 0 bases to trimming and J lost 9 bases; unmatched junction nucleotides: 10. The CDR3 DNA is TGCGCCAGCAGCCAAGATGGGACAGCTGTTGGGGCCCAGTACTTC. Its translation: CASSQDGTAVGAQYF.

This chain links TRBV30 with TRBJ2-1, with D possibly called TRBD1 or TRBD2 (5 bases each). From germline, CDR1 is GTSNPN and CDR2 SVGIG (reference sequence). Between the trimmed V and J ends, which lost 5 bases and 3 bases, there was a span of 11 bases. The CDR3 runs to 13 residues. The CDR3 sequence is CAWFGANYNEQFF. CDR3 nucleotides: TGTGCCTGGTTCGGGGCAAACTACAATGAGCAGTTCTTC.

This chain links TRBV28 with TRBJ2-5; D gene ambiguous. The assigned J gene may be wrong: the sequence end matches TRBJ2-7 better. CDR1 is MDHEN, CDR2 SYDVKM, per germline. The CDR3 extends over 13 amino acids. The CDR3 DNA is TGTGCCGAATCCGTAGGCCATCGGAACGAGCAGTACTTC. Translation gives CAESVGHRNEQYF.

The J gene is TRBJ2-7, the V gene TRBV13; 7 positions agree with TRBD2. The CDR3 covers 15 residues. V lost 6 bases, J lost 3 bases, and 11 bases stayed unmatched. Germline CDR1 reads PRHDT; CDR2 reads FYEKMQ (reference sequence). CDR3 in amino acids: CASSGGSSGSYEQYF. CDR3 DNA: TGTGCCAGCAGTGGAGGCTCTAGCGGAAGCTACGAGCAGTACTTC.

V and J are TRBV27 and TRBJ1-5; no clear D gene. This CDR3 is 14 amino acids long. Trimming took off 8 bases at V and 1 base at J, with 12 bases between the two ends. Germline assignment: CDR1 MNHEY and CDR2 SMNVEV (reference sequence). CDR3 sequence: CASHSLGSNQPQHF. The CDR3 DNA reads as TGTGCCAGCCACTCTTTGGGAAGCAATCAGCCCCAGCATTTT.

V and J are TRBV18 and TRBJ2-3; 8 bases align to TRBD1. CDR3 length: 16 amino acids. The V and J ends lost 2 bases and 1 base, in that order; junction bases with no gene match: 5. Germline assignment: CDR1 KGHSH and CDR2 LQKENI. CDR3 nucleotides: TGTGCCAGCTCACCAGGGCAGGGGGCAGGCACAGATACGCAGTATTTT. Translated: CASSPGQGAGTDTQYF.

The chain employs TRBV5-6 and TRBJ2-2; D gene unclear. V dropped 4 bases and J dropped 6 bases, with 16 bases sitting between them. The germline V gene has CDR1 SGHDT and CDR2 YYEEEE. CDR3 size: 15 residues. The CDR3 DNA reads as TGTGCCAGCAGCGCTCCCCTTGGCGAGGCCGGGGAGCTGTTTTTT. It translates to CASSAPLGEAGELFF.

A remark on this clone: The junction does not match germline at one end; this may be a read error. CDR3 loop: CASSARLAGEGDTQYF. The CDR3, as DNA: TGTGCTAGCAGCGCTCGACTAGCGGGAGAAGGGGATACGCAGTATTTT. V gene TRBV7-7 combines with J gene TRBJ2-3; 12 nucleotides match TRBD2. Germline V CDR1 and CDR2: SSHAT, FNYEAQ (reference sequence). This CDR3 is built from 16 residues.

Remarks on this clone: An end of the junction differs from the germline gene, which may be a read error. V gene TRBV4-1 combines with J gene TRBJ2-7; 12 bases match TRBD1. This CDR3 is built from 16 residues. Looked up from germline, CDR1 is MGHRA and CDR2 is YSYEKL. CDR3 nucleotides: TGCGCCAGCAGCCCTTCTACCGGGACAGGGGGCTACGGGCAGTACTTC. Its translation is CASSPSTGTGGYGQYF.

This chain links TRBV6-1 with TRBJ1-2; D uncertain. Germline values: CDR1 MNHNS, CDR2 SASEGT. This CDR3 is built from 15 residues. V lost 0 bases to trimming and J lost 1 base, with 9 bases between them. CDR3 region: CASSEARNSNYGYTF. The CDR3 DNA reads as TGTGCCAGCAGTGAAGCGCGGAACAGTAACTATGGCTACACCTTC.

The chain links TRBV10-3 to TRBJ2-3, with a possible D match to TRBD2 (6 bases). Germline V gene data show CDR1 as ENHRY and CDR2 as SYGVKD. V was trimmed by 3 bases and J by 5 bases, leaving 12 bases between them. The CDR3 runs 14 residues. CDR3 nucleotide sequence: TGTGCCATCAGTGATTCGGGAGAGGGAGATACGCAGTATTTT. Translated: CAISDSGEGDTQYF.

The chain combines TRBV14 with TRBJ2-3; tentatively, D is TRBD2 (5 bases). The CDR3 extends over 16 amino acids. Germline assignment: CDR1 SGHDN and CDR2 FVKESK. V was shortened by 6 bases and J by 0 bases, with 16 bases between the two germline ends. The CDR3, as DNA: TGTGCCAGCAGTCCCTTAGAGGGTAGAAGCACAGATACGCAGTATTTT. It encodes CASSPLEGRSTDTQYF.

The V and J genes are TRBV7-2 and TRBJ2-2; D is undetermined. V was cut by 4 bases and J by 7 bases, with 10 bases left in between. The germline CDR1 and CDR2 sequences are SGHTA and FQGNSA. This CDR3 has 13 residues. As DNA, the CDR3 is TGTGCCAGCAGCTATACCCTGAACGGGGAGCTGTTTTTT. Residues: CASSYTLNGELFF.

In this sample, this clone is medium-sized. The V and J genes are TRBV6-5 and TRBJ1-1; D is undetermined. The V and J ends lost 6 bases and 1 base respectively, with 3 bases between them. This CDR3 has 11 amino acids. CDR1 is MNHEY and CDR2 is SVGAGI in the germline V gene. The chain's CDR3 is CASSWNTEAFF. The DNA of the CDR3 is TGTGCCAGCAGCTGGAACACTGAAGCTTTCTTT.